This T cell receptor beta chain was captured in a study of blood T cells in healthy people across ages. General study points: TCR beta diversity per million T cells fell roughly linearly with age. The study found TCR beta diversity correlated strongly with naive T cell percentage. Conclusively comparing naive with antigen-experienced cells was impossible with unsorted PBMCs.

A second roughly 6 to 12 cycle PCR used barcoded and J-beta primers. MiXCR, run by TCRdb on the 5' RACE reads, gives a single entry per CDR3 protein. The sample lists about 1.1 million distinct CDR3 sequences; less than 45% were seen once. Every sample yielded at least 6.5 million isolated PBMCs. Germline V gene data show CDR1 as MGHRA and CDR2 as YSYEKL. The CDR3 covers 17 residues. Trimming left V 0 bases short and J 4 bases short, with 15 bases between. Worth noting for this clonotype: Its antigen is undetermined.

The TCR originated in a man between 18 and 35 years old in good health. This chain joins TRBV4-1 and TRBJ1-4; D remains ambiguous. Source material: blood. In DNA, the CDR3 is TGCGCCAGCAGCCAAGACGCCTCAGGCGCTGGTAATGAAAAACTGTTTTTT. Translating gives CASSQDASGAGNEKLFF.